This TCR beta chain was captured in a study of cytomegalovirus exposure and HLA in healthy donors. PCR used 60 Vbeta primers and 13 Jbeta primers. The data were produced by immunoSEQ multiplex PCR, yet TCRdb's version contains in-frame clones alone and is incomplete. The table includes about 130,000 clones, approximately 87% detected once. With 0 bases removed from V and 4 bases from J, the gap between germline ends came to 10 bases. Looked up from germline, CDR1 is LGHNA and CDR2 is YSLEER. This CDR3 has 15 residues. Sequenced material: PBMCs. The genes are TRBV4-3 and TRBJ2-1; D is unresolved. The origin of this receptor is a woman in her 30s in good health and CMV-seronegative. The CDR3 nucleotides read TGCGCCAGCAGCCAAGATGTAGCAGATTACAATGAGCAGTTCTTC. It encodes CASSQDVADYNEQFF.